This passage covers 20 T cell receptor beta chains from one sample sequenced in a study of cytomegalovirus exposure and HLA in healthy donors. The PCR used 60 Vbeta and 13 Jbeta primers. TCRdb's table, derived via immunoSEQ multiplex PCR, lists solely in-frame clones and lacks some. The sample lists 150,000 to 200,000 clones, 75% to 80% occurring once. The sequencing sample was made of PBMCs. Source of these receptors: a man in his forties in good health and CMV-seropositive.

This rearrangement joins TRBV30 to TRBJ1-2; 7 bases fit TRBD1. Germline loops: CDR1 GTSNPN, CDR2 SVGIG (reference sequence). This CDR3 has 14 residues. V was pared by 5 bases and J by 4 bases, with 10 bases of the junction left unmatched. CDR3 coding DNA: TGTGCCTGGGTGAGGACCGGGACAGTCTATGGCTACACCTTC. Translated: CAWVRTGTVYGYTF.

This clone was recorded only once. For the CDR3, the DNA is TGTGCCAGCAGGGGGGGACTAGCGGGAGGGGGCGAGCAGTACTTC. Amino acids: CASRGGLAGGGEQYF. The gene calls are TRBV2 and TRBJ2-7, with 16 positions matching TRBD2. Per the germline V gene, CDR1 is SNHLY and CDR2 is FYNNEI. CDR3 length: 15 residues. V was clipped by 6 bases and J by 6 bases; unmatched bases: 5.

The rearrangement links TRBV5-1 to TRBJ1-5; D gene ambiguous. V was cut by 5 bases and J by 1 base, with 7 bases left in between. The CDR3 totals 13 residues. From germline, CDR1 is SGHRS and CDR2 YFSETQ. CDR3 sequence (DNA): TGCGCCAGCAGGCAGGAAAGCAATCAGCCCCAGCATTTT. Its protein is CASRQESNQPQHF.

In DNA, the CDR3 is TGTGCCAGCAGCCTAGCCATGGGCGGGGGGAGCTCCTACGAGCAGTACTTC. This sequence encodes CASSLAMGGGSSYEQYF. The chain recombines TRBV5-6 with TRBJ2-7; 8 bases map to TRBD2. Germline V CDR1 and CDR2: SGHDT, YYEEEE. This CDR3 contains 17 residues. V trimming: 4 bases; J trimming: 0 bases; junction bases outside the gene matches: 12.

This clone was seen more than once but under ten times. The V gene is TRBV5-1, the J gene TRBJ2-5; 8 nucleotides match TRBD2. The CDR3 length is 15 residues. Looked up from germline, CDR1 is SGHRS and CDR2 is YFSETQ. With V trimmed by 0 bases and J by 1 base, 2 bases remained unmatched. The CDR3 reads CASSLGGLGQETQYF. The CDR3 DNA is TGCGCCAGCAGCTTGGGGGGACTAGGCCAAGAGACCCAGTACTTC.

This sequence joins TRBV7-2 and TRBJ2-1, with 13 bases matching TRBD2. There are 16 residues in the CDR3. V lost 5 bases and J lost 9; bases outside the gene matches: 10. Germline CDR1 is SGHTA and CDR2 is FQGNSA. The CDR3, as DNA: TGTGCCAGCAGCGGTAGAACTAGCGGGAGGGCCCTTGAGCAGTTCTTC. Translating it yields CASSGRTSGRALEQFF.

The chain's CDR3 is CASSETSGGRYYEQYF. CDR3 bases: TGTGCCAGCAGTGAAACTAGCGGAGGTCGGTACTACGAGCAGTACTTC. The rearrangement joins TRBV6-1 to TRBJ2-5, with 8 bases aligning to TRBD2. TRBJ2-7 explains the end of the DNA better; the J call may be wrong. The length of the CDR3 is 16 residues. Germline loops: CDR1 MNHNS, CDR2 SASEGT.

V usage is TRBV19 and J usage is TRBJ2-1; TRBD2 agrees at 11 bases. Germline V CDR1 and CDR2: LNHDA, SQIVND (reference sequence). V dropped 5 bases and J dropped 6; count of bases not matched to a gene: 6. The CDR3 runs 15 residues. The CDR3 DNA follows: TGTGCCAGTAGTGGAGTAGCGGGAGGGAGCAATGAGCAGTTCTTC. It encodes CASSGVAGGSNEQFF.

This CDR3 reads CASSQDWGREETQYF. CDR3 bases: TGCGCCAGCAGCCAAGATTGGGGCAGGGAAGAGACCCAGTACTTC. This sequence joins TRBV4-1 and TRBJ2-5, with D tentatively TRBD1 (5 bases). The CDR3 spans 15 residues. The germline V gene encodes CDR1 MGHRA and CDR2 YSYEKL. V was pared by 0 bases and J by 3 bases, with 11 bases between.

V usage is TRBV4-1 and J usage is TRBJ1-5, with D possibly matching TRBD1 (5 bases). Trimming pared 2 bases from V and 6 bases from J, leaving 8 bases between. The CDR3 spans 13 residues. Germline V gene lookup returns CDR1 MGHRA and CDR2 YSYEKL. DNA for the CDR3: TGCGCCAGCAGCCAACAGGGTGGTCAGCCCCAGCATTTT. It is translated as CASSQQGGQPQHF.

This chain links TRBV18 with TRBJ2-2; possibly TRBD1 for D (5 bases). Deletions cut 1 base from V and 7 bases from J, with 13 bases between. Germline values: CDR1 KGHSH, CDR2 LQKENI. This CDR3 has 15 residues. CDR3 amino acids: CASSPRTPRDGELFF. Written as DNA, the CDR3 is TGTGCCAGCTCACCACGGACGCCCAGGGACGGGGAGCTGTTTTTT. The variable domain in full, with the rest retrieved from reference TRBV18 and TRBJ2-2, is NAGVMQNPRHLVRRRGQEARLRCSPMKGHSHVYWYRQLPEEGLKFMVYLQKENIIDESGMPKERFSAEFPKEGPSILRIQQVVRGDSAAYFCASSPRTPRDGELFFGEGSRLTVL.

The chain links TRBV5-1 to TRBJ2-1; D is possibly TRBD2 (5 bases). CDR1 and CDR2 from the germline V gene are SGHRS and YFSETQ. CDR3 length: 12 residues. The V end was cut by 6 bases, the J end by 8 bases, with 12 bases between. CDR3 residues: CASIGSRDEQFF. For the CDR3, the DNA is TGCGCCAGCATTGGATCGCGGGATGAGCAGTTCTTC. Full variable domain (rest looked up from reference TRBV5-1 and TRBJ2-1): KAGVTQTPRYLIKTRGQQVTLSCSPISGHRSVSWYQQTPGQGLQFLFEYFSETQRNKGNFPGRFSGRQFSNSRSEMNVSTLELGDSALYLCASIGSRDEQFFGPGTRLTVL.

This clone has only a few counts. J is TRBJ2-3 and V is TRBV7-3; D is ambiguous. Germline V gene lookup returns CDR1 SGHTA and CDR2 FQGTGA. Deletions cut 1 base from V and 2 bases from J, with 10 bases between. This CDR3 has 15 residues. CDR3 sequence: CASSLNHGPTDTQYF. The CDR3 region has the DNA TGTGCCAGCAGCTTAAATCATGGCCCCACAGATACGCAGTATTTT. The full variable domain, rest sourced from reference TRBV7-3 and TRBJ2-3, is GAGVSQTPSNKVTEKGKYVELRCDPISGHTALYWYRQSLGQGPEFLIYFQGTGAADDSGLPNDRFFAVRPEGSVSTLKIQRTERGDSAVYLCASSLNHGPTDTQYFGPGTRLTVL.

The chain employs TRBV5-1 and TRBJ1-1; 10 bases align to TRBD1. The length of the CDR3 is 16 residues. The germline V gene has CDR1 SGHRS and CDR2 YFSETQ. The V gene end was trimmed by 4 bases and the J gene end by 1 base; junction bases not matched to a gene: 7. The CDR3 loop is CASSMRQGAENTEAFF. The CDR3 region has the DNA TGCGCCAGCAGCATGAGACAGGGGGCTGAGAACACTGAAGCTTTCTTT. The whole variable domain, filled in from reference TRBV5-1 and TRBJ1-1, reads KAGVTQTPRYLIKTRGQQVTLSCSPISGHRSVSWYQQTPGQGLQFLFEYFSETQRNKGNFPGRFSGRQFSNSRSEMNVSTLELGDSALYLCASSMRQGAENTEAFFGQGTRLTVV.

To note about this clone: Its ends do not fully match the called genes, so a read error is possible. This rearrangement joins TRBV6-5 to TRBJ2-7; 10 bases are a match to TRBD1. This CDR3 has 13 residues. CDR1 MNHEY and CDR2 SVGAGI come from the germline V gene. The CDR3 coding sequence is TGTGCCAGCAGTGAAGCGGGGACAGGGGCGACTTTATTC. It is translated as CASSEAGTGATLF.

The chain joins TRBV18 to TRBJ2-1, with unresolved D. CDR1 is KGHSH, CDR2 LQKENI, per germline. The CDR3 has 13 residues. V was cut by 3 bases and J by 3 bases, with 6 bases left in between. This CDR3 is CASSPSLYNEQFF. Written as DNA, the CDR3 is TGTGCCAGCTCACCCAGTCTCTACAATGAGCAGTTCTTC.

The chain uses TRBV11-2 and TRBJ2-7; 9 nucleotides match TRBD1. The V gene's germline CDR1 is SGHAT and CDR2 FQNNGV. Germline trimming cut 4 bases from V and 3 bases from J; bases unmatched to any gene: 4. The CDR3 has 14 amino acids. This chain's CDR3 is CASSWGQGVYEQYF. The CDR3 DNA reads as TGTGCCAGCAGCTGGGGACAGGGTGTCTACGAGCAGTACTTC.

J is TRBJ2-2 and V is TRBV19; D is perhaps TRBD1 (7 bases). The CDR3 covers 14 residues. V gave up 5 bases and J gave up 6 bases, with 13 bases separating them. CDR1 is LNHDA and CDR2 is SQIVND in the germline V gene (reference sequence). CDR3 DNA sequence: TGTGCCAGTAGTGGGGGACAGCGGGCCGGGGAGCTGTTTTTT. This gives the protein CASSGGQRAGELFF.

The chain recombines TRBV6-1 with TRBJ2-1, with D possibly TRBD2 on 5 matching bases. V lost 6 bases and J lost 12, with 15 bases in between. The CDR3 totals 12 residues. Germline CDR1 MNHNS, CDR2 SASEGT. The CDR3 is CASRTEGRGQFF. The CDR3 DNA reads TGTGCCAGCAGGACTGAGGGCCGGGGGCAGTTCTTC.

Of note for this clone: This sample also contains other DNA sequences that code for the same CDR3. The J gene is TRBJ2-5, the V gene TRBV2; the D gene is possibly TRBD1 (6 bases). CDR1 is SNHLY and CDR2 is FYNNEI in the germline V gene. The V end was cut by 0 bases, the J end by 9 bases, with 8 bases between. This CDR3 comprises 12 residues. CDR3 sequence: CASSEAPGAQYF. The CDR3 region has the DNA TGTGCCAGCAGTGAAGCTCCAGGGGCCCAGTACTTC.